The present T cell receptor beta chain was sequenced within a study of OX40 agonist ivuxolimab in advanced cancers. Turning to the study itself: Intravenous ivuxolimab was administered to patients every 2 weeks at 0.01 to 10 mg/kg. Patients enrolled in dose escalation were diagnosed with hepatocellular carcinoma, melanoma, renal cell or head and neck cancer.

The length of the CDR3 is 14 residues. CDR1 is SGDLS, CDR2 YYNGEE, per germline. The V end was cut by 6 bases, the J end by 1 base, with 10 bases between. Clones were sequenced by immunoSEQ multiplex PCR, and TCRdb holds only the in-frame ones, with some missing. Among 73,000 or so clones listed, almost 90% were seen once. Study-level results: Fewer expanded clones were found on average in CD4+ than in CD8+ T cells. At 0.1 to 3.0 mg/kg, CD4+ and CD8+ blood T cells expanded clonally by week 6.

About this clone: The antigen remains undetermined.

This TCR derives from an adult with an advanced solid tumor such as melanoma, head and neck, liver or kidney cancer. The J gene is TRBJ2-2, the V gene TRBV9, with D possibly TRBD1 on 6 matching bases. The material was CD4+ or CD8+ T cells sorted from blood, obtained in a trial of the OX40 agonist ivuxolimab. The CDR3 here is CASNARGNTGELFF. The DNA for the CDR3 is TGTGCCAGCAACGCCAGGGGGAACACCGGGGAGCTGTTTTTT.